This TCR beta chain was identified during a study of monozygotic twins with inflammatory bowel disease. CDR1 is SGHVS, CDR2 FQNEAQ, per germline. There are 13 residues in the CDR3. Study-level points and caveats: Among patients, repertoires may have gained variability from differing immunosuppressive treatments.

From its re-call of the 5' RACE reads, TCRdb lists each CDR3 protein once, without DNA. The table lists about 300,000 distinct CDR3 sequences. To note about this clonotype: What it recognizes is unknown.

This TCR came from a human donor with ulcerative colitis or Crohn's disease, or a healthy co-twin of an affected twin (not recorded which). This sequence joins TRBV7-8 and TRBJ2-3. The sequenced sample consisted of blood. The CDR3 reads CASSKTWTDTQYF.